This entry lists 18 T cell receptor beta chains sequenced from one sample in a study of Graves' ophthalmopathy and Graves' hyperthyroidism (dated by TCRdb to 2016 to 2018). The sequencing machine was an Illumina HiSeq 2000. TCR beta CDR3 regions were amplified from RNA transcripts for repertoire sequencing. The first round was an RT-PCR using HTBI primers with the Qiagen OneStep RT-PCR kit, and this first round was followed by a second-round multiplex PCR, then size selection and purification. TCRdb applied fastp at Q25 and MiXCR to the public reads, then kept only in-frame beta chains. For every CDR3 protein sequence, its rows merge into one entry that carries the most common genes and DNA. The sample profile shows approximately 480,000 distinct CDR3 sequences; 13% to 15% of them were found once. The leading ten clones occupy 8% to 10% of the sample. Material for sequencing was blood. The receptors here all came from a woman in her 30s with Graves' ophthalmopathy. Donor details come from another sample of the same person, matched by shared clones.

This clonotype was counted at least ten times. The gene calls are TRBV6-1 and TRBJ1-2, with D uncertain. CDR3 length: 13 residues. The V and J ends lost 6 bases and 2 bases respectively, with 10 bases between them. CDR1 MNHNS and CDR2 SASEGT come from the germline V gene. The CDR3 DNA follows: TGTGCCAGCAGGAGAGGGCAGAACTATGGCTACACCTTC. Its protein is CASRRGQNYGYTF.

This clonotype was seen ten or more times. The gene calls are TRBV7-2 and TRBJ1-2, with D hard to call. The germline V and J ends were trimmed by 1 base and 6 bases, with 9 bases remaining between them. This CDR3 comprises 13 residues. Germline V CDR1 and CDR2: SGHTA, FQGNSA. CDR3 nucleotide sequence: TGTGCCAGCAGCTTAGAAGGGATTGATGGCTACACCTTC. It specifies CASSLEGIDGYTF.

This clonotype was seen many times. V and J are TRBV28 and TRBJ2-5, with D possibly TRBD1 on 5 matching bases. CDR1 and CDR2 (germline): MDHEN, SYDVKM. This CDR3 contains 14 residues. Trimming shortened V by 7 bases and J by 5 bases, and 17 bases separated the two germline ends. The CDR3 region has the DNA TGTGCCAGCACCAAGGGCAGGGCAGGGGAGACCCAGTACTTC. Its protein product is CASTKGRAGETQYF.

This clonotype has a handful of counts. V and J are TRBV30 and TRBJ1-5; the match to TRBD1 covers 9 bases. This CDR3 region has 14 residues. The V gene end was trimmed by 1 base and the J gene end by 3 bases; junction bases not matched to a gene: 1. From germline, CDR1 is GTSNPN and CDR2 SVGIG (reference sequence). In nucleotides, the CDR3 is TGTGCCTGGAGTGGGGACAGGGACAATCAGCCCCAGCATTTT. Translation: CAWSGDRDNQPQHF.

The table lists this clonotype with many counts. V usage is TRBV12-3 or TRBV12-4 and J usage is TRBJ2-5; 9 bases match TRBD1. The CDR3 covers 17 residues. Germline trimming cut 2 bases from V and 5 bases from J; bases unmatched to any gene: 12. DNA of the CDR3: TGTGCCAGCAGTTTAAACTCACCGGGACAGGGTCCGGAGACCCAGTACTTC. It codes for CASSLNSPGQGPETQYF.

This clonotype was recorded many times. This chain joins TRBV7-2 and TRBJ2-5; TRBD2 matches at 14 bases. V trimming: 5 bases; J trimming: 5 bases; junction bases outside the gene matches: 7. This CDR3 has 16 amino acids. Per the germline V gene, CDR1 is SGHTA and CDR2 is FQGNSA. Here the CDR3 DNA reads TGTACCAGCAGCCGACTAGCGGGGGGGAGTCTTGAGACCCAGTACTTC. Translated: CTSSRLAGGSLETQYF.

At least ten counts were recorded for this clonotype. The chain joins TRBV18 to TRBJ2-2; unclear D gene. From germline, CDR1 is KGHSH and CDR2 LQKENI. The length of the CDR3 is 15 residues. Trimming left V 0 bases short and J 5 bases short, with 10 bases between. The CDR3 DNA sequence: TGTGCCAGCTCACCACCGGTTAGTGGGACCGGGGAGCTGTTTTTT. The encoded protein is CASSPPVSGTGELFF.

CDR3 in amino acids: CASSPWDRGRRNTIYF. For the CDR3, the DNA is TGTGCCAGCAGTCCATGGGACAGGGGAAGAAGAAACACCATATATTTT. The chain recombines TRBV12-3 or TRBV12-4 with TRBJ1-3; 10 nucleotides match TRBD1. J was trimmed by 5 bases and V by 5 bases; bases with no gene match: 9. The CDR3 has 16 residues.

A word on this clonotype: A single base separates this from a much larger clone, so it may be a read error. The J gene is TRBJ2-4, the V gene TRBV6-1; 8 positions agree with TRBD1. The CDR3 runs 14 residues. Germline V lookup: CDR1 MNHNS, CDR2 SASEGT. The CDR3 region is CASRTGAAKYIQYF. In DNA form, the CDR3 reads TGTGCCAGCAGGACAGGGGCCGCCAAATACATTCAGTACTTC.

The genes are TRBV30 and TRBJ2-7; no reliable D call. CDR1 GTSNPN and CDR2 SVGIG come from the germline V gene (reference sequence). The CDR3 sequence is 12 residues long. V lost 5 bases and J 3 bases, leaving 11 bases between the germline ends. Written as DNA, the CDR3 is TGTGCCTGGGGAGTACTATACTACGAGCAGTACTTC. Translating it yields CAWGVLYYEQYF. The entire variable domain, with the rest obtained from reference TRBV30 and TRBJ2-7, is as follows: SQTIHQWPATLVQPVGSPLSLECTVEGTSNPNLYWYRQAAGRGLQLLFYSVGIGQISSEVPQNLSASRPQDRQFILSSKKLLLSDSGFYLCAWGVLYYEQYFGPGTRLTVT.

This clonotype was counted many times. The chain is built from TRBV24-1 and TRBJ2-5; TRBD2 matches at 9 bases. Germline V gene lookup returns CDR1 KGHDR and CDR2 SFDVKD. The junction had 14 bases not matched to a gene; V was cut back by 3 bases and J by 1 base. The CDR3 consists of 19 residues. The CDR3 sequence: CATSDPQEPGLAPQETQYF. The CDR3 bases are TGTGCCACCAGTGATCCCCAGGAACCGGGACTAGCCCCCCAAGAGACCCAGTACTTC.

Concerning this clonotype itself: Germline is not matched at one junction end, which may reflect a read error. The J gene is TRBJ2-5, the V gene TRBV11-3; D remains unclear. CDR1 and CDR2 (germline): SGHNT, YENEEA. There are 12 residues in the CDR3. The CDR3 here is CASSTRRETKYF. The CDR3 region has the DNA TGTGCCAGCAGCACAAGGCGAGAGACCAAGTACTTC.

This clonotype was recorded a few times. The chain links TRBV28 to TRBJ2-4; possible D gene TRBD2, 5 bases. This CDR3 spans 17 amino acids. CDR1 is MDHEN and CDR2 is SYDVKM in the germline V gene. Trimming took 2 bases from V and 4 from J, leaving 18 bases between them. CDR3 loop: CASSLLSGRWQKNIQYF. The DNA of the CDR3 is TGTGCCAGCAGTTTACTTTCGGGAAGATGGCAAAAAAACATTCAGTACTTC.

In this sample, this clonotype turned up many times. This chain joins TRBV6-1 and TRBJ1-2; no clear D. Germline-derived CDR1 and CDR2 are MNHNS and SASEGT. V dropped 1 base and J dropped 4 bases, with 7 bases sitting between them. This CDR3 is 13 amino acids long. This CDR3 reads CASSEEVIYGYTF. In DNA, the CDR3 is TGTGCCAGCAGTGAAGAGGTAATCTATGGCTACACCTTC.

This clonotype has ten or more counts. V and J are TRBV20-1 and TRBJ1-1; D not certain. The germline V gene has CDR1 DFQATT and CDR2 SNEGSKA (reference sequence). CDR3 length: 13 amino acids. V was clipped by 1 base and J by 1 base, with 7 bases between them. The CDR3 loop is CSARGGGNTEAFF. The CDR3 DNA is TGCAGTGCTAGAGGGGGAGGGAACACTGAAGCTTTCTTT.

This clonotype was found many times. The V and J genes are TRBV7-3 and TRBJ1-2; D is uncertain. This CDR3 region has 14 residues. V was cut by 2 bases and J by 2 bases, with 9 bases left in between. Germline V gene data show CDR1 as SGHTA and CDR2 as FQGTGA. The CDR3 coding sequence is TGTGCCAGCAGCTTAGCCCCGGGAAACTATGGCTACACCTTC. Its translation is CASSLAPGNYGYTF.

This clonotype occurred many times. CDR3: CSARDGPGAAFF. Written as DNA, the CDR3 is TGCAGTGCTAGAGATGGCCCGGGTGCAGCTTTCTTT. V gene TRBV20-1 combines with J gene TRBJ1-1; D call uncertain. V was trimmed by 0 bases and J by 10 bases, leaving 12 bases between them. This CDR3 has 12 amino acids. Per the germline V gene, CDR1 is DFQATT and CDR2 is SNEGSKA (reference sequence).

This clonotype was picked up many times. The genes are TRBV12-3 or TRBV12-4 and TRBJ2-7; D is perhaps TRBD1 (6 bases). The V end lost 5 bases, the J end lost 1 base, and 21 bases lay between the germline ends. This CDR3 comprises 17 residues. CDR3 sequence: CASSPHTTGRGSYEQYF. The CDR3 DNA is TGTGCCAGCAGTCCACACACGACAGGAAGAGGGTCCTACGAGCAGTACTTC.